This TCR beta chain was observed in a study of blood T cells in healthy people across ages. Findings and caveats of the study: A greater number of naive CD4+ cells and higher diversity distinguished long-lived donors from aged donors.

Donors gave around 9.8 milliliters of peripheral blood apiece. Isolation recovered at least 6 million PBMCs from every sample. Worth noting for this clonotype: Its antigen is undetermined.

Combining a sample-barcoded 5' primer with a J-beta primer mix, a second PCR ran for 7 to 11 cycles. In TCRdb, the 5' RACE reads were re-called with MiXCR into one record per CDR3 protein. Here the sample spans 850,000 to 1,000,000 distinct CDR3 sequences, approximately 50% being singletons. The sequencing input was blood. This TCR was sampled from a woman aged 55-69 years in good health.

DNA of the CDR3: TGCGCCAGCAGCTTCGACAGGGGGCTGGGTGAGCAGTTCTTC. This codes for CASSFDRGLGEQFF. The rearrangement uses TRBV5-1 and TRBJ2-1, with 10 nucleotides matching TRBD1. Germline lookup yields CDR1 SGHRS and CDR2 YFSETQ. This CDR3 is 14 amino acids long. V dropped 2 bases and J dropped 9; count of bases not matched to a gene: 5.